These 25 T cell receptor beta chains originate from one sample sequenced in a study of shared clonotypes between healthy human individuals. Clones were read by immunoSEQ multiplex PCR, and TCRdb kept only the in-frame ones, dropping some. The repertoire has 2 million to 3 million clones, approximately 93% of them found once; the top ten carry more than 0.35%. What was sequenced was naive CD4+ T cells from PBMCs. Subset of the sample: CD45RA+ positively selected. Receptors originate from a man in his late teens or twenties in good health. Some clones in this sample may be carry-over from other donors' samples.

In this sample, this clone turned up a few times. The rearrangement links TRBV10-2 to TRBJ1-1; D is unclear. CDR3 length equals 14 residues. V was shortened by 4 bases and J by 0 bases, with 9 bases between the two germline ends. CDR1 is WSHSY and CDR2 is SAAADI in the germline V gene. The CDR3 spells CASSVGNMNTEAFF. The CDR3 region has the DNA TGCGCCAGCAGTGTTGGGAATATGAACACTGAAGCTTTCTTT.

The genes are TRBV15 and TRBJ2-7; no definite D call. Germline loops: CDR1 LNHNV, CDR2 YYDKDF (reference sequence). The V end was cut by 3 bases, the J end by 3 bases, with 9 bases between. The CDR3 spans 13 residues. The CDR3 bases are TGTGCCACCAGCAGGCAGGCCCTCTACGAGCAGTACTTC. Translated: CATSRQALYEQYF.

V and J are TRBV6-5 and TRBJ2-7; tentative D call: TRBD1 (6 bases). The CDR3 covers 14 residues. Trimming cost V 5 bases and J 1 base, with 12 bases left between them. CDR1 is MNHEY, CDR2 SVGAGI, per germline. The CDR3 nucleotides read TGTGCCAGCAGTCCACGGACAGCTTCCTACGAGCAGTACTTC. Translating gives CASSPRTASYEQYF.

This clone is a singleton in its sample. The CDR3 sequence is CSVKGWNEKLFF. The CDR3 region has the DNA TGCAGCGTTAAGGGGTGGAATGAAAAACTGTTTTTT. The chain couples TRBV29-1 to TRBJ1-4; D perhaps matches TRBD1 (5 bases). Germline CDR1 SQVTM, CDR2 ANQGSEA. The CDR3 runs 12 residues. V was trimmed by 5 bases and J by 5 bases, leaving 9 bases between them.

The J gene is TRBJ1-2, the V gene TRBV2; 8 bases map to TRBD1. The junction had 10 bases not matched to a gene; V was cut back by 4 bases and J by 6 bases. The CDR3 has 15 amino acids. Per the germline V gene, CDR1 is SNHLY and CDR2 is FYNNEI. The CDR3 bases are TGTGCCAGCAGTGTGAGCGGGACAGGTATGAATGGCTACACCTTC. Translation gives CASSVSGTGMNGYTF.

The chain couples TRBV7-2 to TRBJ1-2, with TRBD1 identical over 10 bases. Germline lookup yields CDR1 SGHTA and CDR2 FQGNSA. V was pared by 3 bases and J by 4 bases, with 2 bases of the junction left unmatched. CDR3 length: 14 amino acids. The CDR3 DNA reads TGTGCCAGCAGCTTCGGGACAGGGGCCTATGGCTACACCTTC. Translated: CASSFGTGAYGYTF.

The rearrangement links TRBV18 to TRBJ2-7; the match to TRBD1 covers 10 bases. The germline V gene encodes CDR1 KGHSH and CDR2 LQKENI. J was trimmed by 7 bases and V by 0 bases; bases with no gene match: 12. The CDR3 loop spans 17 amino acids. DNA for the CDR3: TGTGCCAGCTCACCACCGGGTGGGACAGGGGCCTTTAGTGAGCAGTACTTC. As protein: CASSPPGGTGAFSEQYF.

The chain has TRBV2 and TRBJ1-5; the D is unclear. V was pared by 8 bases and J by 0 bases, with 8 bases between. CDR1 and CDR2 from the germline V gene are SNHLY and FYNNEI. This CDR3 contains 13 residues. CDR3 DNA sequence: TGTGCCAGCTCAATTACTAGCAATCAGCCCCAGCATTTT. It yields the protein CASSITSNQPQHF.

This chain links TRBV2 with TRBJ2-7; D call uncertain. The CDR3 has 11 amino acids. Germline CDR1 SNHLY, CDR2 FYNNEI. V was trimmed by 5 bases and J by 6 bases, leaving 8 bases between them. For the CDR3, the DNA is TGTGCCAGCAGTCCCTTTGGCGAGCAGTACTTC. Protein sequence: CASSPFGEQYF.

The genes are TRBV6-5 and TRBJ1-2, with no clear D. Germline V gene data show CDR1 as MNHEY and CDR2 as SVGAGI. Trimming took off 0 bases at V and 2 bases at J, with 4 bases between the two ends. This CDR3 has 13 amino acids. The CDR3 spells CASSYSINYGYTF. The CDR3 DNA reads as TGTGCCAGCAGTTACTCGATCAACTATGGCTACACCTTC.

The rearrangement links TRBV7-9 to TRBJ1-1; TRBD1 matches at 12 bases. V lost 5 bases, J lost 5 bases, and 15 bases stayed unmatched. Germline values: CDR1 SEHNR, CDR2 FQNEAQ (reference sequence). The CDR3 has 18 amino acids. The DNA of the CDR3 is TGTGCCAGCAGCCCCCACACGGGACAGGGGGCGCCGGGTACTGAAGCTTTCTTT. It yields the protein CASSPHTGQGAPGTEAFF.

The chain employs TRBV19 and TRBJ2-1; 8 bases align to TRBD2. Germline assignment: CDR1 LNHDA and CDR2 SQIVND (reference sequence). The CDR3 totals 16 residues. J lost 2 bases, V lost 3 bases, and 6 bases had no gene match. The CDR3 bases are TGTGCCAGTAGTATGTCGGACGGGAGGGCCTACAATGAGCAGTTCTTC. Its translation is CASSMSDGRAYNEQFF.

V usage is TRBV4-1 and J usage is TRBJ2-7, with 10 nucleotides matching TRBD2. CDR1 MGHRA and CDR2 YSYEKL come from the germline V gene. V was pared by 3 bases and J by 2 bases, with 4 bases of the junction left unmatched. The CDR3 sequence is 15 residues long. CDR3 residues: CASSQGSGRTYEQYF. DNA of the CDR3: TGCGCCAGCAGCCAGGGTAGCGGGAGGACCTACGAGCAGTACTTC.

This clone has just a few counts. The V and J genes are TRBV19 and TRBJ2-2; D call uncertain. The V end lost 2 bases, the J end lost 7 bases, and 5 bases lay between the germline ends. Germline values: CDR1 LNHDA, CDR2 SQIVND (reference sequence). This CDR3 has 12 residues. In DNA, the CDR3 is TGTGCCAGTAGTATAATGGGCGGGGAGCTGTTTTTT. This translates into CASSIMGGELFF.

The chain uses TRBV23-1 and TRBJ1-2, with D perhaps TRBD1 (5 bases). TRBV23-1 is marked as an open reading frame, function uncertain. Trimming stripped 7 bases from V and 4 bases from J, with 22 bases between. The CDR3 runs 16 residues. The CDR3 here is CASINSAGDSTYGYTF. The DNA for the CDR3 is TGCGCCAGCATCAACTCGGCAGGTGACAGCACCTATGGCTACACCTTC.

V gene TRBV18 combines with J gene TRBJ2-2; 7 bases map to TRBD1. From germline, CDR1 is KGHSH and CDR2 LQKENI. There are 16 residues in the CDR3. V lost 3 bases and J lost 2; bases outside the gene matches: 6. CDR3 amino acids: CASSPLGTVNTGELFF. DNA for the CDR3: TGTGCCAGCTCACCGCTCGGGACAGTAAACACCGGGGAGCTGTTTTTT. The full variable domain, rest sourced from reference TRBV18 and TRBJ2-2, is NAGVMQNPRHLVRRRGQEARLRCSPMKGHSHVYWYRQLPEEGLKFMVYLQKENIIDESGMPKERFSAEFPKEGPSILRIQQVVRGDSAAYFCASSPLGTVNTGELFFGEGSRLTVL.

This rearrangement joins TRBV6-1 to TRBJ2-3; 9 bases agree with TRBD1. The CDR3 loop spans 16 amino acids. Germline CDR1 and CDR2: MNHNS and SASEGT. J lost 1 base, V lost 1 base, and 3 bases had no gene match. CDR3 protein: CASSEVRTGGTDTQYF. CDR3 bases: TGTGCCAGCAGTGAAGTGCGGACAGGGGGCACAGATACGCAGTATTTT.

The chain employs TRBV6-5 and TRBJ2-1, with D perhaps being TRBD1 or TRBD2 (5 bases each). The CDR3 covers 15 residues. V lost 5 bases and J lost 3, with 14 bases in between. Germline-derived CDR1 and CDR2 are MNHEY and SVGAGI. CDR3 residues: CASSITGTGYNEQFF. CDR3 DNA: TGTGCCAGCAGTATTACCGGGACGGGCTACAATGAGCAGTTCTTC.

The chain carries TRBV7-2 and TRBJ2-7; D call uncertain. V dropped 1 base and J dropped 3 bases, with 10 bases sitting between them. The V gene's germline CDR1 is SGHTA and CDR2 FQGNSA. This CDR3 has 14 residues. Here the CDR3 DNA reads TGTGCCAGCAGCTTAGGTTTGTCCTACTACGAGCAGTACTTC. Encoded protein: CASSLGLSYYEQYF.

Notes on this clone: The same CDR3 is also encoded by other DNA sequences in this sample. The V call is TRBV6-1, the J call TRBJ2-7; TRBD1 matches 11 bases. CDR3 length equals 14 residues. V gave up 4 bases and J gave up 4 bases; unmatched junction bases: 3. Looked up from germline, CDR1 is MNHNS and CDR2 is SASEGT. The CDR3 DNA reads TGTGCCAGCAGTGGGGGGACAGGGGGTTACGAGCAGTACTTC. It yields the protein CASSGGTGGYEQYF.

V and J are TRBV5-1 and TRBJ2-3, with TRBD2 identical over 8 bases. The CDR3 consists of 17 residues. J lost 1 base, V lost 1 base, and 8 bases had no gene match. The V gene's germline CDR1 is SGHRS and CDR2 YFSETQ. CDR3 sequence (DNA): TGCGCCAGCAGCTTGAGCGGGAGAACGAGGGGCACAGATACGCAGTATTTT. The encoded protein is CASSLSGRTRGTDTQYF.

This clone occurred once. This chain joins TRBV11-2 and TRBJ1-2, with 8 bases aligning to TRBD1. CDR1 SGHAT and CDR2 FQNNGV come from the germline V gene. The CDR3 is 14 residues long. With 0 bases clipped from V and 6 bases from J, the junction kept 3 bases outside the gene matches. This CDR3 reads CASSLEVQGDGYTF. DNA of the CDR3: TGTGCCAGCAGCTTAGAAGTACAGGGGGATGGCTACACCTTC.

For this clone: This CDR3 is also generated by other DNA sequences in the sample. V usage is TRBV11-3 and J usage is TRBJ2-3; D perhaps matches TRBD2 (5 bases). The CDR3 loop spans 14 amino acids. V lost 1 base and J lost 6, with 11 bases in between. Germline CDR1 SGHNT, CDR2 YENEEA. CDR3 sequence reads: CASSLGLASDTQYF. DNA of the CDR3: TGTGCCAGCAGCTTAGGGCTAGCAAGCGATACGCAGTATTTT.

CDR3 sequence (DNA): TGTGCCAGCAGTTATGGGAGCCTGACCGTCGTCTTCTTT. Amino acid sequence: CASSYGSLTVVFF. The rearrangement links TRBV28 to TRBJ1-1; the D is unclear. Between the trimmed V and J ends, which lost 4 bases and 14 bases, there was a span of 20 bases. Germline V lookup: CDR1 MDHEN, CDR2 SYDVKM. The CDR3 loop spans 13 amino acids. Combining the CDR3 with reference TRBV28 and TRBJ1-1 gives the whole variable domain DVKVTQSSRYLVKRTGEKVFLECVQDMDHENMFWYRQDPGLGLRLIYFSYDVKMKEKGDIPEGYSVSREKKERFSLILESASTNQTSMYLCASSYGSLTVVFFGQGTRLTVV.

In the case of this clone: The same CDR3 arises from other DNA sequences in this sample as well. The chain recombines TRBV6-6 with TRBJ2-3; TRBD1 matches 7 bases. After removal of 6 bases from V and 4 bases from J, the junction contained 4 bases not matched to a gene. Looked up from germline, CDR1 is MNHNY and CDR2 is SVGAGI (reference sequence). The CDR3 loop spans 13 amino acids. The CDR3 is CASRRQGSDTQYF. The CDR3 bases are TGTGCCAGCAGAAGACAGGGTTCAGATACGCAGTATTTT.